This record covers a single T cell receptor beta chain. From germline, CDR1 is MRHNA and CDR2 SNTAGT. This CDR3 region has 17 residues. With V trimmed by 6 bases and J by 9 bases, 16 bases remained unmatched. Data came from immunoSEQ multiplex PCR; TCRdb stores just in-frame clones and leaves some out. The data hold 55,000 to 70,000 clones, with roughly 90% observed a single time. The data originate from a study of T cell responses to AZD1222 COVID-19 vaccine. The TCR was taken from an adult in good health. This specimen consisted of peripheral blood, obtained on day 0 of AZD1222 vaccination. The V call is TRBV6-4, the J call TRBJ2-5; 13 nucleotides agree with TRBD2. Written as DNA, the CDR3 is TGTGCCAGCAGGACGGCGGCACTAGCGGGAGGGGGGTTGGCCCAGTACTTC. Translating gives CASRTAALAGGGLAQYF.